Each of the 8 T cell receptor beta chains below was sequenced from the same sample in a study of T cells expressing NK-cell markers. Using the 5' RACE reads, TCRdb records one entry per CDR3 protein without DNA. The repertoire shows roughly 430,000 distinct CDR3 sequences; the top ten hold 6% to 8%. The specimen was blood T cells: a sorted CD56 or NKG2C T cell subset, CD4+ or CD8+ T cells, or bulk PBMC T cells (not recorded which). Source of these receptors: a woman aged 18-70 years in good health.

CDR3 region: CASSPRTPQETQYF. The chain combines TRBV21-1 with TRBJ2-5; lacking DNA, the TRBD1 call made by TCRdb goes unchecked. TRBV21-1 is tagged as a pseudogene. This CDR3 contains 14 residues.

The gene calls are TRBV11-1 and TRBJ2-1; absent DNA, TCRdb's TRBD2 call cannot be checked. CDR3 length: 15 amino acids. Germline assignment: CDR1 SGHAT and CDR2 FQDESV (reference sequence). The CDR3 protein is CASSIGLEGGNEQFF.

This chain uses TRBV28 with TRBJ1-1; the TCRdb D gene call, TRBD1, has no DNA to confirm it. Germline V gene lookup returns CDR1 MDHEN and CDR2 SYDVKM. The CDR3 loop spans 14 amino acids. CDR3: CASSLDRRGTEAFF.

V usage is TRBV2 and J usage is TRBJ1-1; as DNA is missing, the TRBD1 call by TCRdb cannot be tested. The CDR3 length is 15 residues. Germline V gives CDR1 SNHLY, CDR2 FYNNEI. The CDR3 here is CATLMGGAMNTEAFF.

V is TRBV5-4 and J is TRBJ2-3; TCRdb's D call, TRBD1, is unchecked because there is no DNA. The CDR3 contains 15 residues. Germline V gene sequence: CDR1 SGHNT, CDR2 YYREEE (reference sequence). The CDR3 sequence is CASSPDGTSTDTQYF.

The chain couples TRBV15 to TRBJ2-6. The germline CDR1 and CDR2 sequences are LNHNV and YYDKDF (reference sequence). The CDR3 runs to 15 residues. CDR3 residues: CATSMGRSGANVLTF.

The chain has TRBV5-6 and TRBJ1-4; no DNA is available, so the TRBD1 call from TCRdb remains unchecked. Germline V gene data show CDR1 as SGHDT and CDR2 as YYEEEE. The CDR3 is 15 residues long. The CDR3 spells CASSLADRRDEKLFF.

The chain carries TRBV12-3 or TRBV12-4 and TRBJ2-7; there is no DNA to check the TCRdb D call of TRBD1. The CDR3 has 15 amino acids. CDR3: CARGISRDRAYEQYF.